These T cell receptor beta chains were read from a single sample in a study of CD8 T cells in Susac syndrome. Using its own MiXCR run on the immunoSEQ multiplex PCR reads, TCRdb lists one record per CDR3 protein. The sample has some 110,000 distinct CDR3 sequences; 93% are singletons. Sequenced sample: CD4+ T cells from PBMCs. Source of these receptors: a human donor with multiple sclerosis. Each CDR3 is given with its conserved first and last residue. A D gene is named only where the DNA matches it firmly. Clone size is stated in some rows and not others, as once, few, many or a class when expanded.

j_call: TRBJ2-7; v_call: TRBV5-1; clone_size: once; d_call: TRBD1; cdr3_nt: TGCGCCAGCAGTGTGACAGGGACCTACGAGCAGTACTTC; cdr3_aa: CASSVTGTYEQYF
j_call: TRBJ2-2; v_call: TRBV2; clone_size: -; d_call: -; cdr3_nt: TGTGCCAGCAGAGTTCAGACCGGGAACACCGGGGAGCTGTTTTTT; cdr3_aa: CASRVQTGNTGELFF
j_call: TRBJ2-2; v_call: TRBV6-1; clone_size: -; d_call: -; cdr3_nt: TGTGCCAGCAGTGTGTTACGTGGGGTCGGGACCGGGGAGCTGTTTTTT; cdr3_aa: CASSVLRGVGTGELFF
j_call: TRBJ1-6; v_call: TRBV7-3; clone_size: -; d_call: -; cdr3_nt: TGTGCCAGCAGCGACATACCCGGGTATAATTCACCCCTCCACTTT; cdr3_aa: CASSDIPGYNSPLHF
j_call: TRBJ2-7; v_call: TRBV30; clone_size: -; d_call: -; cdr3_nt: TGTGCATCTGCGTCGCCTCTCCGCTACGAGCAGTACTTC; cdr3_aa: CASASPLRYEQYF
j_call: TRBJ1-5; v_call: TRBV4-2; clone_size: -; d_call: -; cdr3_nt: TGTGCCAGCAGCCAAGATCGGAGGGATCAGCCCCAGCATTTT; cdr3_aa: CASSQDRRDQPQHF
j_call: TRBJ2-1; v_call: TRBV29-1; clone_size: -; d_call: TRBD2; cdr3_nt: TGCAGCGTCCGGCGAGCGGGGGGTGGTGAGCAGTTCTTC; cdr3_aa: CSVRRAGGGEQFF
j_call: TRBJ1-5; v_call: TRBV6-1; clone_size: -; d_call: -; cdr3_nt: TGTGCCAGCAGTGATTCCCCAAATCAGCCCCAGCATTTT; cdr3_aa: CASSDSPNQPQHF
j_call: TRBJ2-5; v_call: TRBV3-1; clone_size: -; d_call: -; cdr3_nt: TGTGCCAGCAGCCACCACGGTATTGACAGCCCAAAAGAGACCCAGTACTTC; cdr3_aa: CASSHHGIDSPKETQYF
j_call: TRBJ2-7; v_call: TRBV7-9; clone_size: -; d_call: -; cdr3_nt: TGTGCCAGCAGCTTGGGGGGAGACTACGAGCAGTACTTC; cdr3_aa: CASSLGGDYEQYF
j_call: TRBJ2-3; v_call: TRBV20-1; clone_size: -; d_call: -; cdr3_nt: TGCAGTGCTAGAGGCTGGGGGGTCGTCGCGGGGAGCACAGATACGCAGTATTTT; cdr3_aa: CSARGWGVVAGSTDTQYF
j_call: TRBJ1-4; v_call: TRBV6-1; clone_size: -; d_call: TRBD1; cdr3_nt: TGTGCCAGCAGCGGGGACAGGGGGAGTGAAAAACTGTTTTTT; cdr3_aa: CASSGDRGSEKLFF
j_call: TRBJ1-1; v_call: TRBV12-3/TRBV12-4; clone_size: -; d_call: TRBD1; cdr3_nt: TGTGCCAGCAGCTTCCGGGACAGGGGGCGGGCTGAAGCTTTCTTT; cdr3_aa: CASSFRDRGRAEAFF
j_call: TRBJ1-5; v_call: TRBV7-9; clone_size: -; d_call: -; cdr3_nt: TGTGCCAGCAGCTTGGGGTTCAATCAGCCCCAGCATTTT; cdr3_aa: CASSLGFNQPQHF
j_call: TRBJ2-3; v_call: TRBV27; clone_size: -; d_call: TRBD1; cdr3_nt: TGTGCCAGCAACAACAGGGGGGCCACAGATACGCAGTATTTT; cdr3_aa: CASNNRGATDTQYF
j_call: TRBJ2-7; v_call: TRBV12-3/TRBV12-4; clone_size: -; d_call: -; cdr3_nt: TGTGCCAGCAGTGCTCCAACAGGGTACATCTCCTACGAGCAGTACTTC; cdr3_aa: CASSAPTGYISYEQYF
j_call: TRBJ2-1; v_call: TRBV11-1; clone_size: -; d_call: -; cdr3_nt: TGTGCCAGCAAACTCGTCCAGGCCGGGGAGCAGTTCTTC; cdr3_aa: CASKLVQAGEQFF
j_call: TRBJ2-1; v_call: TRBV2; clone_size: -; d_call: -; cdr3_nt: TGTGCCAGTCCCCGTGGAAACCTAAACGATGAGCAGTTCTTC; cdr3_aa: CASPRGNLNDEQFF
j_call: TRBJ2-2; v_call: TRBV30; clone_size: -; d_call: -; cdr3_nt: TGTGCCTGGAAGTGGGGAAACACCGGGGAGCTGTTTTTT; cdr3_aa: CAWKWGNTGELFF
j_call: TRBJ2-3; v_call: TRBV2; clone_size: -; d_call: TRBD1; cdr3_nt: TGTGCCAGCAGTGGACGGGACAGGGCGGAAGATACGCAGTATTTT; cdr3_aa: CASSGRDRAEDTQYF
j_call: TRBJ1-2; v_call: TRBV27; clone_size: once; d_call: TRBD1; cdr3_nt: TGTGCCAGCAGTTTACACCACCGAGGACAGGGATCAGGAGGCTACACCTTC; cdr3_aa: CASSLHHRGQGSGGYTF
j_call: TRBJ2-7; v_call: TRBV20-1; clone_size: -; d_call: -; cdr3_nt: TGCAGTGCTAGAGATCCGGGCAGGGAAGACTACGAGCAGTACTTC; cdr3_aa: CSARDPGREDYEQYF
j_call: TRBJ1-1; v_call: TRBV7-9; clone_size: -; d_call: -; cdr3_nt: TGTGCCAGCAGCTTCCTGGGGGTTCCTGAAGCTTTCTTT; cdr3_aa: CASSFLGVPEAFF
j_call: TRBJ2-3; v_call: TRBV30; clone_size: -; d_call: -; cdr3_nt: TGTGCCTGGACCACAGGATTTAGCACAGATACGCAGTATTTT; cdr3_aa: CAWTTGFSTDTQYF
j_call: TRBJ1-1; v_call: TRBV11-2; clone_size: few; d_call: -; cdr3_nt: TGTGCCAGCAGCTTGATGGGGGTGGCGAAAACGGCTTTCTTT; cdr3_aa: CASSLMGVAKTAFF
j_call: TRBJ2-5; v_call: TRBV4-3; clone_size: -; d_call: TRBD1; cdr3_nt: TGCGCCAGCAGCCAAGAAATAGGGGGAAGGGGGCGAGAGACCCAGTACTTC; cdr3_aa: CASSQEIGGRGRETQYF
j_call: TRBJ1-1; v_call: TRBV14; clone_size: -; d_call: -; cdr3_nt: TGTGCCAGCAGCCAAGGGAGGAGCACTGAAGCTTTCTTT; cdr3_aa: CASSQGRSTEAFF
j_call: TRBJ1-1; v_call: TRBV11-1; clone_size: -; d_call: -; cdr3_nt: TGTGCCAGCAGCTTCGGGCAGTTCAACACTGAAGCTTTCTTT; cdr3_aa: CASSFGQFNTEAFF
j_call: TRBJ2-7; v_call: TRBV28; clone_size: -; d_call: -; cdr3_nt: TGTGCCAGCAGCGGCTCGGGCGGAGGGGTTCACGAGCAGTACTTC; cdr3_aa: CASSGSGGGVHEQYF
j_call: TRBJ1-5; v_call: TRBV20-1; clone_size: -; d_call: TRBD1; cdr3_nt: TGCAGTGCTAGGATTCCGGGACAGATGAATCAGCCCCAGCATTTT; cdr3_aa: CSARIPGQMNQPQHF
j_call: TRBJ2-7; v_call: TRBV29-1; clone_size: -; d_call: -; cdr3_nt: TGCAGCGTGGCCAGGGACACCTACGAGCAGTACTTC; cdr3_aa: CSVARDTYEQYF
j_call: TRBJ1-5; v_call: TRBV6-4; clone_size: -; d_call: -; cdr3_nt: TGTGCCAGCAGTGACTCGATGGGGATGCCCCAGCATTTT; cdr3_aa: CASSDSMGMPQHF
j_call: TRBJ2-7; v_call: TRBV20-1; clone_size: -; d_call: TRBD1; cdr3_nt: TGCAGTGCTCCAAAGAGACAGGGGTCCCACGAGCAGTACTTC; cdr3_aa: CSAPKRQGSHEQYF
j_call: TRBJ2-7; v_call: TRBV29-1; clone_size: -; d_call: -; cdr3_nt: TGCAGCGTCGGAGACCCCCTGCAGCAGTACTTC; cdr3_aa: CSVGDPLQQYF